What follows are 22 T cell receptor beta chains derived from one specimen sequenced in a study of post-analysis software for immune sequencing data. Which antigens these TCRs recognize remains unknown. Points from the study as a whole: Roughly five TRBV segments appeared more often in patients than in controls, and TRBV5-6, TRBV5-1 and TRBV20-1 were among these.

Libraries were made from TCR beta cDNA, and they carried unique molecular identifiers. TCRdb independently ran MiXCR on the PCR reads; one entry per CDR3 protein. The sample holds about 820,000 distinct CDR3 sequences, around 53% seen once. The sample taken for sequencing was blood. The receptors shown here come from a girl aged 10 to 17 with multiple sclerosis.

This clonotype was counted between two and nine times. The chain employs TRBV5-1 and TRBJ1-2, with TRBD1 as a possible D gene (5 bases). The CDR3 loop spans 14 amino acids. The germline V gene has CDR1 SGHRS and CDR2 YFSETQ. The ends were cut back, 4 bases at V and 5 bases at J, with 15 bases in the middle. The DNA of the CDR3 is TGCGCCAGCAGCGAGGCGGAGGGGATATATGGCTACACCTTC. This encodes CASSEAEGIYGYTF.

This clonotype was counted only a few times. The chain couples TRBV20-1 to TRBJ2-1; 11 nucleotides line up with TRBD2. Trimming removed 4 bases from V and 9 bases from J; junction bases left unmatched: 8. The CDR3 is made up of 14 amino acids. Per germline, CDR1 DFQATT and CDR2 SNEGSKA (reference sequence). The CDR3 here is CSAKPSGRLSEQFF. The CDR3 nucleotides read TGCAGTGCTAAACCTAGCGGGAGGTTAAGTGAGCAGTTCTTC.

V usage is TRBV29-1 and J usage is TRBJ2-6; no reliable D call. The CDR3 has 15 residues. Germline values: CDR1 SQVTM, CDR2 ANQGSEA. Trimming pared 0 bases from V and 0 bases from J, leaving 6 bases between. The DNA of the CDR3 is TGCAGCGTTGAAGATACCCTCTCTGGGGCCAACGTCCTGACTTTC. The encoded protein is CSVEDTLSGANVLTF.

The genes are TRBV7-8 and TRBJ2-3, with D possibly TRBD2 on 7 matching bases. V was cut by 4 bases and J by 5 bases, with 28 bases left in between. The CDR3 loop spans 19 amino acids. The germline gives CDR1 SGHVS, CDR2 FQNEAQ. CDR3: CASSSTWLAEGRGGDTQYF. The CDR3 DNA reads as TGTGCCAGCAGCTCGACGTGGCTAGCGGAGGGCAGGGGCGGAGATACGCAGTATTTT.

This clonotype occurred a few times. The V gene is TRBV7-9, the J gene TRBJ2-1; 11 positions match TRBD2. Germline CDR1 and CDR2: SEHNR and FQNEAQ (reference sequence). The CDR3 totals 14 residues. V shed 5 bases and J 7 bases; nucleotides not matched to a gene: 4. The CDR3 sequence: CASSKRLAGNEQFF. CDR3 nucleotide sequence: TGTGCCAGCAGCAAGAGACTAGCGGGGAATGAGCAGTTCTTC.

This chain connects TRBV30 to TRBJ2-7; TRBD2 might be the D (5 bases). The V gene's germline CDR1 is GTSNPN and CDR2 SVGIG (reference sequence). The CDR3 is made up of 16 amino acids. V lost 2 bases and J lost 0, with 17 bases in between. The CDR3, as DNA: TGTGCCTGGAGTTCCCTTGGACGGGGAAGCTCCTACGAGCAGTACTTC. Translating it yields CAWSSLGRGSSYEQYF.

J is TRBJ1-1 and V is TRBV14, with 7 bases that match TRBD1. Germline V gives CDR1 SGHDN, CDR2 FVKESK. CDR3 length: 16 residues. Trimming removed 4 bases from V and 0 bases from J; junction bases left unmatched: 8. The CDR3, as DNA: TGTGCCAGCAGCCCCGGTTGGGGACAGCTGAACACTGAAGCTTTCTTT. This codes for CASSPGWGQLNTEAFF.

V gene TRBV20-1 combines with J gene TRBJ2-4; TRBD1 agrees at 10 bases. This CDR3 comprises 16 residues. V shed 3 bases and J 0 bases; nucleotides not matched to a gene: 5. Germline values: CDR1 DFQATT, CDR2 SNEGSKA (reference sequence). DNA for the CDR3: TGCAGTGCTAGTAAGACAGGGGGCCTAGCCAAAAACATTCAGTACTTC. This gives the protein CSASKTGGLAKNIQYF.

This sequence joins TRBV20-1 and TRBJ2-3, with TRBD2 identical over 8 bases. This CDR3 comprises 17 residues. Germline V gives CDR1 DFQATT, CDR2 SNEGSKA (reference sequence). V was clipped by 4 bases and J by 1 base; unmatched bases: 13. CDR3 sequence: CSAKGLATARGTDTQYF. CDR3 in DNA: TGCAGTGCTAAAGGACTAGCCACGGCTAGGGGCACAGATACGCAGTATTTT.

CDR3 sequence: CASSELGSGQTYEQYF. CDR3 bases: TGTGCCAGCAGTGAATTAGGATCGGGACAAACCTACGAGCAGTACTTC. The chain links TRBV25-1 to TRBJ2-5, with a tentative D call TRBD1 (6 bases). The J call may be mistaken, given a closer DNA end match to TRBJ2-7. Germline CDR1 is MGHDK and CDR2 is SYGVNS. This CDR3 is 16 amino acids long.

The chain recombines TRBV7-2 with TRBJ1-1, with TRBD1 matching over 8 bases. This CDR3 has 15 amino acids. With V trimmed by 3 bases and J by 4 bases, 7 bases remained unmatched. Germline lookup yields CDR1 SGHTA and CDR2 FQGNSA. CDR3 nucleotides: TGTGCCAGCAGCTTTAGGACAGGGAGGCGCACTGAAGCTTTCTTT. It codes for CASSFRTGRRTEAFF.

Comments on this clonotype: An end of the junction differs from the germline gene, which may be a read error. V and J are TRBV18 and TRBJ1-6; 9 positions agree with TRBD1. The germline CDR1 and CDR2 sequences are KGHSH and LQKENI. The CDR3 is 15 amino acids. This chain's CDR3 is CASSPSGTGYSPPHF. DNA of the CDR3: TGTGCCAGCTCACCTTCCGGGACAGGGTATTCACCCCCCCACTTT.

The J gene is TRBJ2-5, the V gene TRBV6-5; 9 bases map to TRBD1. The length of the CDR3 is 16 residues. Germline loops: CDR1 MNHEY, CDR2 SVGAGI. The trim removed 3 bases at V and 5 bases at J, leaving 10 bases unmatched. The CDR3 loop reads CASSYFGQGFKETQYF. CDR3 DNA: TGTGCCAGCAGTTATTTCGGACAGGGGTTTAAGGAGACCCAGTACTTC.

The chain joins TRBV7-7 to TRBJ2-1; D is unresolved. From germline, CDR1 is SSHAT and CDR2 FNYEAQ (reference sequence). Trimming left V 1 base short and J 3 bases short, with 13 bases between. The CDR3 loop spans 16 amino acids. CDR3 loop: CASSLDVAGVYNEQFF. CDR3 in DNA: TGTGCCAGCAGCTTAGACGTAGCCGGCGTCTACAATGAGCAGTTCTTC.

This clonotype has more than one count but fewer than ten. The chain combines TRBV20-1 with TRBJ2-3, with TRBD1 matching 7 bases. Looked up from germline, CDR1 is DFQATT and CDR2 is SNEGSKA (reference sequence). There are 14 residues in the CDR3. V shed 6 bases and J 1 base; nucleotides not matched to a gene: 7. The CDR3, as DNA: TGCAGTGCCAAGACAGGGATCGGCACAGATACGCAGTATTTT. It yields the protein CSAKTGIGTDTQYF.

The V and J genes are TRBV7-2 and TRBJ2-3; 10 bases align to TRBD2. Germline assignment: CDR1 SGHTA and CDR2 FQGNSA. V was clipped by 1 base and J by 0 bases; unmatched bases: 7. This CDR3 has 18 residues. CDR3 residues: CASSLVILAGASTDTQYF. CDR3 in DNA: TGTGCCAGCAGCTTAGTCATTCTAGCGGGAGCTAGCACAGATACGCAGTATTTT.

Notes on this clonotype: The germline gene is not matched at one end of the junction; a read error may be the cause. The chain is built from TRBV20-1 and TRBJ2-5; 9 nucleotides line up with TRBD1. This CDR3 is 14 amino acids long. In germline, CDR1 is DFQATT, CDR2 SNEGSKA (reference sequence). Written as DNA, the CDR3 is TGCAGCGCTAGAGCCGGACAGGGGAGCAATGAGCAGTACTTC. Translation: CSARAGQGSNEQYF.

The chain joins TRBV19 to TRBJ2-5, with D maybe TRBD1 (6 bases). The DNA end lines up better with TRBJ2-7; the J call may be wrong. The germline CDR1 and CDR2 sequences are LNHDA and SQIVND (reference sequence). CDR3 length: 12 residues. The CDR3 protein is CASSTRDNEQYF. The CDR3 region has the DNA TGTGCCAGTAGTACCCGGGACAACGAGCAGTACTTC.

For this clonotype: A read error may account for a junction end that differs from germline. V is TRBV4-2 and J is TRBJ2-5, with D unresolved. This CDR3 is built from 14 residues. Per the germline V gene, CDR1 is LGHNA and CDR2 is YNFKEQ. CDR3 sequence reads: CAGSQVGLQETQYF. The CDR3 region has the DNA TGTGCCGGCAGCCAAGTGGGTCTCCAAGAGACCCAGTACTTC.

The chain uses TRBV29-1 and TRBJ2-3; D not certain. Germline CDR1 SQVTM, CDR2 ANQGSEA. Between the trimmed V and J ends, which lost 1 base and 5 bases, there was a span of 10 bases. The CDR3 spans 13 residues. The CDR3 sequence is CSVEGDFEDTQYF. The CDR3 DNA reads TGCAGCGTTGAAGGGGATTTCGAAGATACGCAGTATTTT.

In nucleotides, the CDR3 is TGCAGTGCTAGATCGGCCGGCGGGGCTTACAATGAGCAGTTCTTC. The encoded protein is CSARSAGGAYNEQFF. The chain couples TRBV20-1 to TRBJ2-1, with a tentative D call TRBD2 (6 bases). Trimming removed 2 bases from V and 4 bases from J, with 15 bases in between. From germline, CDR1 is DFQATT and CDR2 SNEGSKA (reference sequence). The CDR3 sequence is 15 residues long.

The chain has TRBV7-2 and TRBJ1-1; a weak D match, TRBD1 (5 bases). The CDR3 sequence is 14 residues long. Germline CDR1 reads SGHTA; CDR2 reads FQGNSA. V was cut by 3 bases and J by 5 bases, with 13 bases left in between. The CDR3 DNA is TGTGCCAGCAGCTTCGTAAGGGGTTCTACTGAAGCTTTCTTT. Translating gives CASSFVRGSTEAFF.